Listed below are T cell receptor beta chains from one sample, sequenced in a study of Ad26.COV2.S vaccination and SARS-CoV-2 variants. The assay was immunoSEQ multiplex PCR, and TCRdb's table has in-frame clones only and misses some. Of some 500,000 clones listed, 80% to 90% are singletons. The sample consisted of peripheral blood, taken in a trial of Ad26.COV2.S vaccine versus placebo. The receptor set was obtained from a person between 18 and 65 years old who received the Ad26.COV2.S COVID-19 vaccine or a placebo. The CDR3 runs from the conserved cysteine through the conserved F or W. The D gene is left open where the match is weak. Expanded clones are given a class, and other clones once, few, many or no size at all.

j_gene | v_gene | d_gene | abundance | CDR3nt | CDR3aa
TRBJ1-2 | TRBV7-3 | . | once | TGTGCCAGCAGCCAGGGAAGGGATAACTATGGCTACACCTTC | CASSQGRDNYGYTF
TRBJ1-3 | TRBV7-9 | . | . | TGTGCCAGCAGCTTAGCCCGACGGGGAAACACCATATATTTT | CASSLARRGNTIYF
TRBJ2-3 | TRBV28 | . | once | TGTGCCAGCAGTTTCTTGTTCGGGGGTAGGGGGACAGATACGCAGTATTTT | CASSFLFGGRGTDTQYF
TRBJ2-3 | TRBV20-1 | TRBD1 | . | TGCAGTGCTAGGGACAGGGCCCAGCAGTATTTT | CSARDRAQQYF
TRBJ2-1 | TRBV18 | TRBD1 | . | TGTGCCAGCTCACCAAGGACAGGGGCCAATGAGCAGTTCTTC | CASSPRTGANEQFF
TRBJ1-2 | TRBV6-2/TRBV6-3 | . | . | TGTGCCAGCAGTTACTCGATACGTTCACATGGCTACACCTTC | CASSYSIRSHGYTF
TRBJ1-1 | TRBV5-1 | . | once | TGCGCCAGCAGCTCCAGGGTGGCCTCATACACTGAAGCTTTCTTT | CASSSRVASYTEAFF
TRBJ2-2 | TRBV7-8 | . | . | TGTGCCAGCAGCCTCGCTTGGGGGGAGCTGTTTTTT | CASSLAWGELFF
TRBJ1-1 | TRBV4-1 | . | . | TGCGCCAGCAGCCATCGGTTTACAGGGCTGCCTGAAGCTTTCTTT | CASSHRFTGLPEAFF
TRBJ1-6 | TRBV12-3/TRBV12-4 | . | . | TGTGCCAGCAGGTTAGGGGGAAATTCACCCCTCCACTTT | CASRLGGNSPLHF
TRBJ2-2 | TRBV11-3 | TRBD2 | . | TGTGCCAGCAGCCACCCCCCTAGCGGGAGATACACCGGGGAGCTGTTTTTT | CASSHPPSGRYTGELFF
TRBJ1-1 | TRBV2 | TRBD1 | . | TGTGCCAGCAGTGAGACAGGGGCTTTCTTT | CASSETGAFF
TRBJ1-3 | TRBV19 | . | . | TGTGCCAGTACCCTCACTCCCCCCGTCGTCTCTGGAAACACCATATATTTT | CASTLTPPVVSGNTIYF
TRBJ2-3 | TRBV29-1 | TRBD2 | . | TGCAGCAGCGGGAAGTACACAGATACGCAGTATTTT | CSSGKYTDTQYF
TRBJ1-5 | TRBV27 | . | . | TGTGCCAGCAGTTTATTGTCCGGGCCCCAGCATTTT | CASSLLSGPQHF
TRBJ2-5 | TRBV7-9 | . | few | TGTGCCAGCAGCTTAGTGCGGGGAGAGACCCAGTACTTC | CASSLVRGETQYF
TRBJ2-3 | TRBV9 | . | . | TGTGCCAGCAGCGTAAGAGCCTACACAGATACGCAGTATTTT | CASSVRAYTDTQYF
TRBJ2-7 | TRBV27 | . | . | TGTGCCAGCAGTCTCCGGGACGGGGGCCCCTACGAGCAGTACTTC | CASSLRDGGPYEQYF
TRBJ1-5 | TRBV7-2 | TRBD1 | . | TGTGCCAGCAGCTCAATGACAGGGGTGAATCAGCCCCAGCATTTT | CASSSMTGVNQPQHF
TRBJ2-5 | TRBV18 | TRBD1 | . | TGTGCCAGCTCACCGCAGACAGGGGTCGAGACCCAGTACTTC | CASSPQTGVETQYF
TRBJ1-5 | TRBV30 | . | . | TGTGCCTGGGGACAGTCTAATCAGCCCCAGCATTTT | CAWGQSNQPQHF
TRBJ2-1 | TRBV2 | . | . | TGTGCCAGCGTCCAGGCTTTTGAGCAGTTCTTC | CASVQAFEQFF
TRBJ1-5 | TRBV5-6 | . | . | TGTGCCAGCAGCGTCAGCAATCAGCCCCAGCATTTT | CASSVSNQPQHF